This TCR beta chain was identified during a study of technical replicates of blood from a few donors. The count of this clone is one. Germline values: CDR1 GTSNPN, CDR2 SVGIG (reference sequence). This CDR3 is 16 amino acids long. Deletions cut 3 bases from V and 2 bases from J, with 19 bases between. TCRdb's table, derived via immunoSEQ multiplex PCR, lists solely in-frame clones and lacks some. The sample holds fewer than 90,000 clones; approximately 97% are singletons and the top ten take over 0.2%. The receptor comes from a human donor in good health. V gene TRBV30 combines with J gene TRBJ1-1, with D possibly matching TRBD1 (5 bases). The source material was T cells isolated from PBMCs. CDR3 region: CAWRGASGQSNTEAFF. The CDR3, as DNA: TGTGCCTGGAGAGGGGCGAGCGGGCAGAGTAACACTGAAGCTTTCTTT.